This T cell receptor (beta chain) was identified during a study of blood T cells in healthy people across ages. Findings and limits, study-wide: The diversity estimates, figures obtained from one million T cells, were considered underestimates. Comparison with aged donors showed that long-lived donors had more naive CD4+ cells and higher diversity.

Next came a second PCR, run for about 7 to 11 cycles, which used a sample-barcoded 5' primer along with a J-beta primer mix. TCRdb reprocessed the 5' RACE reads with MiXCR, giving one entry per CDR3 protein. This table holds roughly 1.7 million distinct CDR3 sequences, roughly a third found once. On this clonotype: The target antigen is unknown.

The V and J ends lost 5 bases and 0 bases respectively, with 23 bases between them. This CDR3 comprises 18 residues. Germline CDR1 and CDR2: MNHEY and SMNVEV (reference sequence). The sample was blood. The genes are TRBV27 and TRBJ2-7; D remains unclear. The clonotype comes from a woman between 25 and 40 years old in good health. The CDR3 reads CASSRIRGGPTPSYEQYF. The CDR3 nucleotides read TGTGCCAGCAGTAGAATACGAGGTGGTCCCACGCCCTCCTACGAGCAGTACTTC.